The clone carrying this TCR beta chain showed up just a few times. As yet, its antigen is unknown. These data originate in a study of T cell repertoires in cytomegalovirus infection. Across the whole study: Well-studied HLA-B-restricted CMV epitopes were used in the study alongside recently identified HLA-C-restricted ones. Indications of both CMV infection and matching HLA type were provided by public TCR beta signatures. Whole-study results and caveats: Clonotypes of TCR beta that were HLA-C-restricted and CMV-specific dominated the ex vivo response. Cumulative frequency (of public TCR beta family members) identified carriers of CMV plus the relevant HLA.

Trimming pared 4 bases from V and 4 bases from J, leaving 10 bases between. Germline CDR1 LGHNT, CDR2 FRNRAP. CDR3 length: 13 amino acids. TCRdb processed the reads anew with MiXCR; each CDR3 protein has one entry. Here the sample spans about 160,000 distinct CDR3 sequences, roughly a fifth being singletons. The specimen comprised CD8+ T cells from cultured PBMCs, sampled from culture after CMV antigen stimulation. The chain couples TRBV12-5 to TRBJ1-2; D is possibly TRBD1 (6 bases). The clonotype comes from a human donor in good health (CMV status not recorded). Some clones in this sample may be carry-over from other donors' samples. The CDR3 sequence is CASGWTTGYGYTF. Here the CDR3 DNA reads TGTGCTAGTGGTTGGACGACAGGCTATGGCTACACCTTC.